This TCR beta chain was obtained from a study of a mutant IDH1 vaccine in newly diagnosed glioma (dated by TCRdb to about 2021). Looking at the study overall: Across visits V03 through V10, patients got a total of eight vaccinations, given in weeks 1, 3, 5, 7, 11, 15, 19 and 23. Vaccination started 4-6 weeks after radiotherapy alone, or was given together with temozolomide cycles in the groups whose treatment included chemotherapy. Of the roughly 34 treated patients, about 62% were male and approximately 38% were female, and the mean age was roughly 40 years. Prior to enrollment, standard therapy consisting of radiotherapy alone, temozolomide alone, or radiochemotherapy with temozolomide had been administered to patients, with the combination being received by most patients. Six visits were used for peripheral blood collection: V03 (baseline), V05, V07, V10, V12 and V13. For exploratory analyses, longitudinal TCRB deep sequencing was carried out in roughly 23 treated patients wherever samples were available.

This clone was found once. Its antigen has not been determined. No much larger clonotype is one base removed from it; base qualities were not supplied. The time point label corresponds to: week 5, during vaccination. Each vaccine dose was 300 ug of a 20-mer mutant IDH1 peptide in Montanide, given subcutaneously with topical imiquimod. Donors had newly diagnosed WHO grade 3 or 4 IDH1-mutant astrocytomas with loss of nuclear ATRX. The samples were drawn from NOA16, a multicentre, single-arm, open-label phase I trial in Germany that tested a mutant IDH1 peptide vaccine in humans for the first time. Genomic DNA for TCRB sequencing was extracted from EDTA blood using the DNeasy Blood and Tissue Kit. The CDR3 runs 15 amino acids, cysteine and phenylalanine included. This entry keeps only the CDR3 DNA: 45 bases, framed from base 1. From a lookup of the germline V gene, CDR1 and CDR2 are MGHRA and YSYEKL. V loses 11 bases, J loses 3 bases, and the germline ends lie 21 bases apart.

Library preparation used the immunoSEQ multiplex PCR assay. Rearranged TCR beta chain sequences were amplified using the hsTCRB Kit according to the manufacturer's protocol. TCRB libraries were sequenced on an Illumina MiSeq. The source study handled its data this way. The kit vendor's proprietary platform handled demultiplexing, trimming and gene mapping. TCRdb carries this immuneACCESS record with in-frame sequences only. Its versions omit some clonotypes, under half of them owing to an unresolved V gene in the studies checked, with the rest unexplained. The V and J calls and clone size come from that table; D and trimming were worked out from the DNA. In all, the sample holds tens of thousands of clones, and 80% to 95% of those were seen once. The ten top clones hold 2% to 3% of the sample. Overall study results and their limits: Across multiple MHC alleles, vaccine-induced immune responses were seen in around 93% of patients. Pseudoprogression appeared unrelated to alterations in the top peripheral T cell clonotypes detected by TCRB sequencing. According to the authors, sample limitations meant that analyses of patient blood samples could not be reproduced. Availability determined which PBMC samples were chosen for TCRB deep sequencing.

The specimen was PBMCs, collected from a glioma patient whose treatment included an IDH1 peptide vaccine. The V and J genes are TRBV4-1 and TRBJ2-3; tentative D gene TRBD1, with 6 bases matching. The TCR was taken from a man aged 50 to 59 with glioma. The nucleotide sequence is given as TGCGCCGCCCAAGCCCAGGGGAGAAGGACAGATACGCAGTATTTT. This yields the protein CAAQAQGRRTDTQYF.